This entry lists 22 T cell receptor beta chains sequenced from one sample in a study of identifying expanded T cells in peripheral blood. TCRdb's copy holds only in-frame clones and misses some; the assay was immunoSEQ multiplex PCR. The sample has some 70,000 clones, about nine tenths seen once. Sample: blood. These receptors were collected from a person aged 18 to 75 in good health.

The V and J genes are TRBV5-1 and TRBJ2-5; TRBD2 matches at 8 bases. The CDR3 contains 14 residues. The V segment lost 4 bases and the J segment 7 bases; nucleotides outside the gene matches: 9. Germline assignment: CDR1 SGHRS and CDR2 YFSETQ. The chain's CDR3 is CASSLRGGKTTQYF. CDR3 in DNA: TGCGCCAGCAGCCTACGGGGGGGTAAGACGACCCAGTACTTC.

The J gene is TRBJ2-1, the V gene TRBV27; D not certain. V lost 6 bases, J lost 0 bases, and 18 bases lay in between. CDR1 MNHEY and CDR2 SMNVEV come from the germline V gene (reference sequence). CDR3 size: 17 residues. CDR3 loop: CASRSLWGIFSYNEQFF. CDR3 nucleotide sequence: TGTGCCAGCAGATCCTTATGGGGAATTTTCTCCTACAATGAGCAGTTCTTC.

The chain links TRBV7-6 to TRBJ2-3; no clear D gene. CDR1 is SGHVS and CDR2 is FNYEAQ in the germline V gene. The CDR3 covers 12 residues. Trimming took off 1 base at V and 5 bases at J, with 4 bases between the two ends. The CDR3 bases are TGTGCCAGCAGCTTAGTTGGAGATACGCAGTATTTT. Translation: CASSLVGDTQYF.

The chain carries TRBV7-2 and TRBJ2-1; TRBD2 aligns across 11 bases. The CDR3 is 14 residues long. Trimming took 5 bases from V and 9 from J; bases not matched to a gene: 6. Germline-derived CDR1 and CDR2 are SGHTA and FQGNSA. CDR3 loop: CASSRSGGAGEQFF. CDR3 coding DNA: TGTGCCAGCAGCCGTAGCGGGGGGGCTGGTGAGCAGTTCTTC.

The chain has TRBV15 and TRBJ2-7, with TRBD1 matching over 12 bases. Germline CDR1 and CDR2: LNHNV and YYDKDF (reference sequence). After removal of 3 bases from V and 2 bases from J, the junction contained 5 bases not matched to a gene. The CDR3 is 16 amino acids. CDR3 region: CATSRGDRGLPYEQYF. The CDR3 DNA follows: TGTGCCACCAGCAGGGGGGACAGGGGGCTCCCCTACGAGCAGTACTTC.

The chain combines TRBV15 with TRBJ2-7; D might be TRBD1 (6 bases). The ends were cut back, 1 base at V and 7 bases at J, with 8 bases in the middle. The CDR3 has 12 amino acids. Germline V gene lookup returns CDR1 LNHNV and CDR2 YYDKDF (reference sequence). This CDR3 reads CATSRVTGEQYF. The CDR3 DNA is TGTGCCACCAGCAGAGTCACAGGGGAGCAGTACTTC.

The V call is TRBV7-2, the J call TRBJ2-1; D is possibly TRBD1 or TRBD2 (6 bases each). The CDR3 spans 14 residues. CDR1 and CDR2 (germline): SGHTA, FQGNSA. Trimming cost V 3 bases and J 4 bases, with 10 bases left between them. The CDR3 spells CASSLGGPYNEQFF. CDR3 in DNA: TGTGCCAGCAGCTTGGGGGGCCCATACAATGAGCAGTTCTTC.

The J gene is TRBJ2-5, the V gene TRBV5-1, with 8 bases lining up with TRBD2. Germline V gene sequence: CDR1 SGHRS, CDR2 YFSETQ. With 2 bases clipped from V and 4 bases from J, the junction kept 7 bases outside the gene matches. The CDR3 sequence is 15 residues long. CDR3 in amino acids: CASSFTGLEGETQYF. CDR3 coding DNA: TGCGCCAGCAGCTTCACGGGACTAGAGGGAGAGACCCAGTACTTC.

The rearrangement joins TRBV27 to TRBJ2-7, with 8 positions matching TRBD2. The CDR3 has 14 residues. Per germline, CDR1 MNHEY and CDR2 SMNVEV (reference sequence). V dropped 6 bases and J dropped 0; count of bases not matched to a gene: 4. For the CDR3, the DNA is TGTGCCAGCAGCCCCGGGGGGGGCTCCTACGAGCAGTACTTC. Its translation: CASSPGGGSYEQYF.

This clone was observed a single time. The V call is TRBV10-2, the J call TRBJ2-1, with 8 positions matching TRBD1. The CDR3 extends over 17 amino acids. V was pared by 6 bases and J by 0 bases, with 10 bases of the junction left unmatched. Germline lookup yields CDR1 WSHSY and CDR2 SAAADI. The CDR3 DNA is TGCGCCAGCAGCCCAGATGACAGGGGTCTCTCCTACAATGAGCAGTTCTTC. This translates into CASSPDDRGLSYNEQFF.

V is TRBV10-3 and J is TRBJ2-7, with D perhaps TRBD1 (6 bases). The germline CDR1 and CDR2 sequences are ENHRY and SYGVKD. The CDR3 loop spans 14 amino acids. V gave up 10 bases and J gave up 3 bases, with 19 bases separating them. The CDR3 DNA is TGTGCCACCAGCTCGGACAGATCGGTCTACGAGCAGTACTTC. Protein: CATSSDRSVYEQYF.

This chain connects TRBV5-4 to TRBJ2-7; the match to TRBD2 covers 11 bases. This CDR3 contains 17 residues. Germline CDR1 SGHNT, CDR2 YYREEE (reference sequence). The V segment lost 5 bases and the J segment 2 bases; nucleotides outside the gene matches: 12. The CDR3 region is CASRKSRTSGSPYEQYF. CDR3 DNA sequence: TGTGCCAGCAGAAAGTCCAGAACTAGCGGGAGTCCCTACGAGCAGTACTTC.

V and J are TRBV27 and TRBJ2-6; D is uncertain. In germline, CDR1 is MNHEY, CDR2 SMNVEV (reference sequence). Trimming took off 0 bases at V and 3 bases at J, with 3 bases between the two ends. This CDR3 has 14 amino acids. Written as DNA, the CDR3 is TGTGCCAGCAGTTTATCGATTGGGGCCAACGTCCTGACTTTC. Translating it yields CASSLSIGANVLTF.

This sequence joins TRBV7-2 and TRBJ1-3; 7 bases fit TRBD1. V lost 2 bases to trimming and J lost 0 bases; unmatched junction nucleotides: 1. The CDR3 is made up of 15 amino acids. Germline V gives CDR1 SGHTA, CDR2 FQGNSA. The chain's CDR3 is CASSLRDSSGNTIYF. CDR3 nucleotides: TGTGCCAGCAGCTTACGGGACAGCTCTGGAAACACCATATATTTT.

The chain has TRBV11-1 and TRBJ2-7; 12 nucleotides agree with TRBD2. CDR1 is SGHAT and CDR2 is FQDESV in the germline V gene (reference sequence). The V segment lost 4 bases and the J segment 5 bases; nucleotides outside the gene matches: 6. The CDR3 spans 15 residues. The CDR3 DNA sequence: TGTGCCAGCAGCTCTGGGACTAGCGGGTTAGACGAGCAGTACTTC. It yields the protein CASSSGTSGLDEQYF.

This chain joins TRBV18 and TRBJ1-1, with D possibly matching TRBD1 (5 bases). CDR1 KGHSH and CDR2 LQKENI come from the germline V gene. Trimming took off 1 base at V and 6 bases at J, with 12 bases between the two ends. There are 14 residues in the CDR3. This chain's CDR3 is CASSPQGNVPEAFF. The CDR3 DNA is TGTGCCAGCTCACCACAGGGGAACGTCCCTGAAGCTTTCTTT.

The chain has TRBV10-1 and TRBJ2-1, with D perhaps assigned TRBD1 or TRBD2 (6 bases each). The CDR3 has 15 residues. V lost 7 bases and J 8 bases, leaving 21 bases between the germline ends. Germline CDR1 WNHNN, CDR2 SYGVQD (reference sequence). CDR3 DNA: TGCGCCAGCACCGTTAGGGACCAGGGGAGGTATGAGCAGTTCTTC. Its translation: CASTVRDQGRYEQFF.

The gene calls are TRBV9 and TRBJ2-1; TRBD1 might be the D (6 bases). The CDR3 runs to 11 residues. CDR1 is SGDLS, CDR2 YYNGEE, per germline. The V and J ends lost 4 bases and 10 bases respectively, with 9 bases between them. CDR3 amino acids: CASSPGVEQFF. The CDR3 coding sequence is TGTGCCAGCAGCCCAGGGGTGGAGCAGTTCTTC.

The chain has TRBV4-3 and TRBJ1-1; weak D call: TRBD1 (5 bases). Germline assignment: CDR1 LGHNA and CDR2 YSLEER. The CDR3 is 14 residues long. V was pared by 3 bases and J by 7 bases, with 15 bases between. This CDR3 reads CASSQYPRDGEAFF. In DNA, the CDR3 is TGCGCCAGCAGCCAGTATCCCAGGGATGGTGAAGCTTTCTTT.

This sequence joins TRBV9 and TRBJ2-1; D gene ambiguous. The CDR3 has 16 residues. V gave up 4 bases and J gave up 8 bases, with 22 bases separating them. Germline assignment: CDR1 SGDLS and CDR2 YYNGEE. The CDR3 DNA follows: TGTGCCAGCAGCCCCAGTTACGCACCATATCTCGATGAGCAGTTCTTC. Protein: CASSPSYAPYLDEQFF.

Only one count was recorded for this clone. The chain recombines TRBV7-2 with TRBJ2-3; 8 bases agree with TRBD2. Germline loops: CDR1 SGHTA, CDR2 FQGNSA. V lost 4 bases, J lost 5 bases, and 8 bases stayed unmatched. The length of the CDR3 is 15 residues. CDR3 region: CASSWSGSAGDTQYF. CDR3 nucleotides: TGTGCCAGCAGCTGGAGCGGGAGTGCCGGAGATACGCAGTATTTT.

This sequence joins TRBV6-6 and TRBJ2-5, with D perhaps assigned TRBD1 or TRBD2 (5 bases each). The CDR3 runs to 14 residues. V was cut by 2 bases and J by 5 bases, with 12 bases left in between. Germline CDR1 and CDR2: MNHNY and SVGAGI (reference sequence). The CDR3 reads CASSYELWGETQYF. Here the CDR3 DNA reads TGTGCCAGCAGTTACGAACTCTGGGGGGAGACCCAGTACTTC.